These T cell receptor beta chains were read from a single sample in a study of blood T cells in healthy people across ages. From the 5' RACE reads, TCRdb called clonotypes with MiXCR, one entry per CDR3 protein. The repertoire includes approximately 690,000 distinct CDR3 sequences, about 53% of them detected once, and over 35% sits in the top ten. Sequenced sample: blood. The source of these receptors is a man between 60 and 75 years old in good health. Both conserved end residues are part of each CDR3. D genes are given only for firm matches. Some rows mark clone size as missing; the rest say once, few, many or name a class of expanded clone.

>NA|TRBJ2-5|NA|TRBV12-3/TRBV12-4|12
TGTGCCAGCAGTTTATTACCGGAGACCCAGTACTTC
CASSLLPETQYF
>few|TRBJ1-6|NA|TRBV14|16
TGTGCCAGCAGCCAAGGCCCAAACTCCTATAATTCACCCCTCCACTTT
CASSQGPNSYNSPLHF
>NA|TRBJ2-7|NA|TRBV7-2|14
TGTGCCAGCAGCTTAGTGGGGTTGTTGCAAGAGCAGTACTTC
CASSLVGLLQEQYF
>NA|TRBJ2-5|TRBD1|TRBV15|16
TGTGCCACCAGCAGAGATTCACCAGGGGGCAGGGAGACCCAGTACTTC
CATSRDSPGGRETQYF
>NA|TRBJ1-1|TRBD1|TRBV27|14
TGTGCCAGCAGTATCCAGGGGGCGAGCAGTGAAGCTTTCTTT
CASSIQGASSEAFF
>few|TRBJ2-1|NA|TRBV20-1|16
TGCAGTGCCGCCGTTTGGGGCGGAAACTCCTACAATGAGCAGTTCTTC
CSAAVWGGNSYNEQFF
>many|TRBJ2-3|TRBD2|TRBV29-1|14
TGCAGCGGGGTTGCGGGGGGGCGCACAGATACGCAGTATTTT
CSGVAGGRTDTQYF
>NA|TRBJ2-1|TRBD2|TRBV12-3/TRBV12-4|18
TGTGCCAGCAGCCCTCGTGACCCTAGCGGGGGGGCCTACAATGAGCAGTTCTTC
CASSPRDPSGGAYNEQFF
>NA|TRBJ2-5|TRBD2|TRBV10-3|13
TGTGCCACTACGGGGGGGAACCAAGAGACCCAGTACTTC
CATTGGNQETQYF
>NA|TRBJ1-2|TRBD1|TRBV7-2|16
TGTGCCAGCAGCCTACGTCCGGGACAGGGCGGAGGTGGCTACACCTTC
CASSLRPGQGGGGYTF
>NA|TRBJ2-7|TRBD1|TRBV11-2|15
TGTGCCAGCAGCTTAGTGACAGGGGCAGGGTACGAGCAGTACTTC
CASSLVTGAGYEQYF
>NA|TRBJ2-5|NA|TRBV10-3|16
TGTGCCATCAGTGACCACACCCAGGCGGGTTGGGAGACCCAGTACTTC
CAISDHTQAGWETQYF
>NA|TRBJ1-2|NA|TRBV20-1|12
TGCAGTGCCAGCAATGAGGGCGGTGGCTACACCTTC
CSASNEGGGYTF
>NA|TRBJ2-2|TRBD1|TRBV20-1|18
TGCAGTGCTAGAAGCCCCCGGGACAGATATACGAACACCGGGGAGCTGTTTTTT
CSARSPRDRYTNTGELFF
>NA|TRBJ2-6|NA|TRBV2|15
TGTGCCAGCAGGTCCACGCCCTCTGGGGCCAACGTCCTGACTTTC
CASRSTPSGANVLTF
>NA|TRBJ2-2|TRBD1|TRBV5-1|16
TGCGCCAGCAGCTTGGCCGGGACAGCCTCCACCGGGGAGCTGTTTTTT
CASSLAGTASTGELFF
>few|TRBJ2-5|NA|TRBV18|13
TGTGCCAGCTCACCGGGCAGGGACGAGACCCAGTACTTC
CASSPGRDETQYF
>NA|TRBJ2-7|TRBD1|TRBV7-2|15
TGTGCCAGCAGCTTACAAGGACAGGGGGTGAGCGAGCAGTACTTC
CASSLQGQGVSEQYF
>NA|TRBJ1-5|TRBD1|TRBV3-1|13
TGTGCCAGCAGCCTGGGGACAGCTTCGGCCCAGCATTTT
CASSLGTASAQHF
>few|TRBJ1-1|NA|TRBV20-1|16
TGCAGTGCCCCGTTGGGAGGTTCGGTTACGAACACTGAAGCTTTCTTT
CSAPLGGSVTNTEAFF
>few|TRBJ1-4|NA|TRBV2|13
TGTGCCAGCAGGTACAGCACTAATGAAAAACTGTTTTTT
CASRYSTNEKLFF
>NA|TRBJ2-1|NA|TRBV21-1|15
TGTGCCAGCAGCAAAGGGCAGGGGGCGAGGGATGAGCAGTTCTTC
CASSKGQGARDEQFF
>NA|TRBJ2-4|TRBD1|TRBV24-1|20
TGTGCCACCAGTGATTCCGCCGTGGGGACAGGGGGCGCAGGTCGGGTCATTCAGTACTTC
CATSDSAVGTGGAGRVIQYF
>NA|TRBJ1-5|NA|TRBV7-2|13
TGTGCCAGCAGCTTAAGGGAGGGCAGGGCCCAGCATTTT
CASSLREGRAQHF
>NA|TRBJ2-3|TRBD1|TRBV25-1|16
TGTGCCAGCAGTGAATATGACAGGGGGGGATCAGATACGCAGTATTTT
CASSEYDRGGSDTQYF
>NA|TRBJ2-1|TRBD1|TRBV28|14
TGTGCCAGCAGCCAAGGGGGCACCTGGAATGAGCAGTTCTTC
CASSQGGTWNEQFF
>few|TRBJ1-2|NA|TRBV29-1|13
TGCAGCGGAGGGGACACGAGAGGATATGGCTACACCTTC
CSGGDTRGYGYTF
>NA|TRBJ2-1|NA|TRBV10-3|13
TGTGCCATCAGGGCGGGGCTGGGGAATGAGCAGTTCTTC
CAIRAGLGNEQFF
>few|TRBJ2-1|NA|TRBV2|13
TGTGCCAGCAGTGGGGGATTTTACAATGAGCAGTTCTTC
CASSGGFYNEQFF
>NA|TRBJ2-3|TRBD2|TRBV4-1|20
TGCGCCAGCAGCCAAGAGGGGGGGTTTGCACCGGGACCCCGCACAGATACGCAGTATTTT
CASSQEGGFAPGPRTDTQYF
>NA|TRBJ2-7|NA|TRBV7-2|15
TGTGCCAGCAGCTTAAGGGTGCTGAGCTCCTACGAGCAGTACTTC
CASSLRVLSSYEQYF
>few|TRBJ1-2|NA|TRBV7-2|16
TGTGCCAGCAGCTTACCAGACTCCGGGACAACGGGGGGCTACACCTTC
CASSLPDSGTTGGYTF
>few|TRBJ2-1|NA|TRBV9|15
TGTGCCAGCAGCGTAGCAGGGGCCTACTACGATGAGCAGTTCTTC
CASSVAGAYYDEQFF
>NA|TRBJ2-3|TRBD2|TRBV5-4|15
TGTGCCAGCAGCTTGCTGACTAGCGGGGGGAATACGCAGTATTTT
CASSLLTSGGNTQYF
>NA|TRBJ1-5|NA|TRBV5-1|11
TGCGCCAGCACCTTGGGGGGGGCCGAGCATTTT
CASTLGGAEHF
>NA|TRBJ2-1|TRBD1|TRBV5-1|16
TGCGCCAGCAGCTCACCGGACAGGGGCGCGAGCAATGAGCAGTTCTTC
CASSSPDRGASNEQFF
>few|TRBJ1-1|TRBD1|TRBV6-5|15
TGTGCCAGCAGTTACGGAAGACAGGGTGTTGCTGAAGCTTTCTTT
CASSYGRQGVAEAFF
>few|TRBJ2-5|NA|TRBV11-2|14
TGTGCCAGCAGCTTAGGGGGGGCCTCAGAGACCCAGTACTTC
CASSLGGASETQYF
>few|TRBJ2-5|NA|TRBV29-1|14
TGCAGCGTTCTCAGAGGCAGGGTTGGGGAGACCCAGTACTTC
CSVLRGRVGETQYF
>few|TRBJ1-5|TRBD1|TRBV5-6|14
TGTGCCAGCAGCCGGGACAGGGGCACTCAGCCCCAGCATTTT
CASSRDRGTQPQHF
>NA|TRBJ1-1|NA|TRBV20-1|13
TGCAGTGCTAGACGCAGGGGAAGTACTGAAGCTTTCTTT
CSARRRGSTEAFF
>NA|TRBJ2-3|NA|TRBV5-1|14
TGCGCCAGCAGTTCCCAAACCAACACAGATACGCAGTATTTT
CASSSQTNTDTQYF
>NA|TRBJ2-7|TRBD2|TRBV13|13
TGTGCCAGCAGCCGGGGTAGCGGGGGGGTGCAGTACTTC
CASSRGSGGVQYF
>NA|TRBJ2-3|TRBD2|TRBV2|16
TGTGCCAGCAGTCCTTTAGCGGGAAGTGGCACAGATACGCAGTATTTT
CASSPLAGSGTDTQYF
>NA|TRBJ1-4|TRBD1|TRBV7-9|16
TGTGCCAGCAGCTTGGTCCCAGGGGGTAATAATGAAAAACTGTTTTTT
CASSLVPGGNNEKLFF
>NA|TRBJ2-7|TRBD2|TRBV12-3/TRBV12-4|14
TGTGCCAGCAGCCAAAGCGGGGGCGGCTACGAGCAGTACTTC
CASSQSGGGYEQYF
>few|TRBJ2-1|NA|TRBV12-3/TRBV12-4|15
TGTGCCAGCGGGCGAGGGAGCTCGTCCTACAATGAGCAGTTCTTC
CASGRGSSSYNEQFF
>once|TRBJ2-1|NA|TRBV18|14
TGTGCCAGCTCACCGGAGGCGTCCCGGGGGGAGCAGTTCTTC
CASSPEASRGEQFF
>few|TRBJ2-3|NA|TRBV2|13
TGTGCCAGCAGTGCGATGGGGAGGGATACGCAGTATTTT
CASSAMGRDTQYF
>NA|TRBJ2-5|NA|TRBV20-1|12
TGCAGTGCTAGGGACTTTCAAGAGACCCAGTACTTC
CSARDFQETQYF
>NA|TRBJ2-1|NA|TRBV6-5|18
TGTGCCAGCAGTTACTCACTAGCGCGGGGGCCCCCCTACAATGAGCAGTTCTTC
CASSYSLARGPPYNEQFF